This T cell receptor (beta chain) was observed in a study of T cells in Graves' hyperthyroidism and ophthalmopathy. Study information: Peripheral blood draws took place at initial diagnosis, ahead of any treatment.

The diagnoses drew upon clinical symptoms, serum thyroxine and TRAb, thyroid ultrasound and orbital computed tomography. Broader study findings: Ophthalmopathy cases were set apart from stable hyperthyroidism by a 13 V-J model.

The CDR3 contains 15 residues. CDR1 and CDR2 from the germline V gene are MNHEY and SMNVEV (reference sequence). J lost 0 bases, V lost 4 bases, and 5 bases had no gene match. Amplification of TCR beta CDR3 regions was performed using RNA transcripts as template. HTBI primers drove first-round RT-PCR of the TCR CDR3. One entry per CDR3 protein, called by TCRdb with MiXCR from the multiplex PCR reads. The sample yields some 510,000 distinct CDR3 sequences, around 21% seen once. The sample holds many counts of this clonotype. Its antigen is not identified. The material sequenced was blood. The receptor's source is a man aged 18 to 30 with Graves' hyperthyroidism. The V gene is TRBV27, the J gene TRBJ2-7, with TRBD2 matching over 8 bases. The CDR3 reads CASSSERGTSYEQYF. In nucleotides, the CDR3 is TGTGCCAGCAGTTCGGAGCGGGGGACCTCCTACGAGCAGTACTTC.